Presented here are 25 T cell receptor beta chains from one specimen sequenced in a study of T cell clones after liver transplantation. TCRdb's copy holds only in-frame clones and misses some; the assay was immunoSEQ multiplex PCR. This table holds tens of thousands of clones, around 90% found once. The sample here was CD4+ T cells from blood, taken before liver transplant. Receptors originate from a human donor who received a liver transplant.

The chain employs TRBV5-1 and TRBJ2-1; the D gene is possibly TRBD1 (6 bases). V lost 3 bases, J lost 2 bases, and 12 bases lay in between. The CDR3 contains 15 residues. Germline V gene data show CDR1 as SGHRS and CDR2 as YFSETQ. The CDR3 region is CASSSSTGPYNEQFF. The CDR3 bases are TGCGCCAGCAGCTCGTCGACAGGCCCCTACAATGAGCAGTTCTTC.

This sequence joins TRBV15 and TRBJ2-7; TRBD2 aligns across 8 bases. Germline-derived CDR1 and CDR2 are LNHNV and YYDKDF (reference sequence). The CDR3 is made up of 15 amino acids. V shed 3 bases and J 5 bases; nucleotides not matched to a gene: 9. The CDR3 here is CATSRGGTRRNEQYF. CDR3 coding DNA: TGTGCCACCAGCAGGGGGGGGACTAGAAGGAACGAGCAGTACTTC.

V usage is TRBV6-1 and J usage is TRBJ1-5; no reliable D call. This CDR3 has 13 residues. Trimming left V 7 bases short and J 5 bases short, with 12 bases between. Germline CDR1 and CDR2: MNHNS and SASEGT. The CDR3 coding sequence is TGTGCCAGCAAAAGGACGGAATATCAGCCCCAGCATTTT. Translated: CASKRTEYQPQHF.

Here the CDR3 DNA reads TGTGCCAGCAGGCGCGGGACGACTGGAAACACCATATATTTT. Its translation: CASRRGTTGNTIYF. The chain couples TRBV2 to TRBJ1-3; weak D call: TRBD1 (5 bases). Between the trimmed V and J ends, which lost 6 bases and 2 bases, there was a span of 11 bases. CDR1 and CDR2 from the germline V gene are SNHLY and FYNNEI. The CDR3 length is 14 residues.

The chain employs TRBV9 and TRBJ2-1; 7 bases line up with TRBD2. CDR1 is SGDLS, CDR2 YYNGEE, per germline. CDR3 size: 15 residues. V lost 0 bases, J lost 7 bases, and 7 bases stayed unmatched. CDR3 sequence reads: CASSVDGRAGNEQFF. CDR3 nucleotides: TGTGCCAGCAGCGTAGATGGGAGGGCTGGGAATGAGCAGTTCTTC.

The V and J genes are TRBV7-2 and TRBJ2-1; 8 positions agree with TRBD2. Trimming at V came to 6 bases and at J to 8 bases, leaving 12 bases not matched to a gene. CDR1 and CDR2 (germline): SGHTA, FQGNSA. CDR3 length: 15 amino acids. The CDR3 loop is CASREWASGRDEQFF. In DNA form, the CDR3 reads TGTGCCAGCAGAGAGTGGGCTAGCGGGCGGGATGAGCAGTTCTTC.

This clone was seen a few times. For the CDR3, the DNA is TGTGCCAGCAGTGAAGGAGGGACAGGGGGCGTCTATGGCTACACCTTC. Protein sequence: CASSEGGTGGVYGYTF. V gene TRBV2 combines with J gene TRBJ1-2; 12 positions agree with TRBD1. J lost 4 bases, V lost 1 base, and 4 bases had no gene match. The CDR3 sequence is 16 residues long. Germline CDR1 SNHLY, CDR2 FYNNEI.

The chain has TRBV19 and TRBJ1-5, with TRBD1 matching over 9 bases. This CDR3 comprises 12 residues. Per germline, CDR1 LNHDA and CDR2 SQIVND (reference sequence). CDR3: CATGGRNQPQHF. CDR3 bases: TGTGCTACAGGGGGCCGCAATCAGCCCCAGCATTTT. Looking up the rest from reference TRBV19 and TRBJ1-5 gives the full variable domain: DGGITQSPKYLFRKEGQNVTLSCEQNLNHDAMYWYRQDPGQGLRLIYYSQIVNDFQKGDIAEGYSVSREKKESFPLTVTSAQKNPTAFYLCATGGRNQPQHFGDGTRLSIL.

The chain is built from TRBV11-2 and TRBJ1-4; possibly TRBD1 for D (5 bases). The CDR3 length is 14 residues. V was clipped by 5 bases and J by 3 bases, with 10 bases between them. Germline CDR1 is SGHAT and CDR2 is FQNNGV. The CDR3 nucleotides read TGTGCCAGCAGCCCGGGGGGGGCTAATGAAAAACTGTTTTTT. Translating gives CASSPGGANEKLFF.

The V and J genes are TRBV7-9 and TRBJ2-3, with 11 bases that match TRBD2. There are 15 residues in the CDR3. Germline lookup yields CDR1 SEHNR and CDR2 FQNEAQ (reference sequence). J was trimmed by 3 bases and V by 2 bases; bases with no gene match: 1. Here the CDR3 reads CASSLTSGRTDTQYF. DNA for the CDR3: TGTGCCAGCAGCTTAACTAGCGGGAGAACAGATACGCAGTATTTT.

The chain combines TRBV2 with TRBJ2-7; 8 positions agree with TRBD2. J was trimmed by 7 bases and V by 8 bases; bases with no gene match: 7. This CDR3 has 12 residues. Germline CDR1 SNHLY, CDR2 FYNNEI. The CDR3 DNA sequence: TGTGCCAGCGGCGGGATAGCGGGAGAGCAGTACTTC. Amino acid sequence: CASGGIAGEQYF.

This clone was counted only a few times. The chain employs TRBV19 and TRBJ1-5; 7 positions match TRBD1. The CDR3 covers 16 residues. Germline values: CDR1 LNHDA, CDR2 SQIVND (reference sequence). V lost 3 bases to trimming and J lost 3 bases; unmatched junction nucleotides: 8. CDR3 bases: TGTGCCAGTAGTATGGGCAGGGGGTCCTCCAATCAGCCCCAGCATTTT. This translates into CASSMGRGSSNQPQHF.

The V call is TRBV7-9, the J call TRBJ2-7; 7 positions agree with TRBD2. Germline CDR1 SEHNR, CDR2 FQNEAQ (reference sequence). Trimming cost V 5 bases and J 0 bases; bases outside gene matches: 7. The CDR3 sequence is 15 residues long. This chain's CDR3 is CASSLLSGPSYEQYF. Written as DNA, the CDR3 is TGTGCCAGCAGCCTCCTTAGCGGGCCCTCCTACGAGCAGTACTTC.

V usage is TRBV28 and J usage is TRBJ2-2; D possibly corresponds to TRBD2 (5 bases). V shed 7 bases and J shed 7 bases, with 7 bases lying between them. Germline lookup yields CDR1 MDHEN and CDR2 SYDVKM. The CDR3 has 11 residues. CDR3 amino acids: CASIRDGELFF. CDR3 sequence (DNA): TGTGCCAGCATTCGGGACGGGGAGCTGTTTTTT.

This clone was recorded once. The chain combines TRBV6-5 with TRBJ2-5, with 7 positions matching TRBD2. V gave up 3 bases and J gave up 2 bases; unmatched junction bases: 9. In germline, CDR1 is MNHEY, CDR2 SVGAGI. There are 16 residues in the CDR3. The CDR3, as DNA: TGTGCCAGCAGTTATTCATCATGGGGGGGGCAAGAGACCCAGTACTTC. This sequence encodes CASSYSSWGGQETQYF.

The chain couples TRBV19 to TRBJ2-7; the match to TRBD2 covers 11 bases. Germline V gives CDR1 LNHDA, CDR2 SQIVND (reference sequence). There are 15 residues in the CDR3. V lost 3 bases and J lost 4; bases outside the gene matches: 5. CDR3: CASSMLAGGQYEQYF. The CDR3 bases are TGTGCCAGTAGTATGCTAGCGGGAGGTCAGTACGAGCAGTACTTC.

Only a few counts were recorded for this clone. An end of the junction differs from the germline gene, which may be a read error. The chain uses TRBV20-1 and TRBJ1-1, with TRBD1 matching over 8 bases. Germline CDR1 is DFQATT and CDR2 is SNEGSKA (reference sequence). The CDR3 loop spans 9 amino acids. The CDR3 is CSAGRQGIF. CDR3 nucleotide sequence: TGCAGTGCTGGGCGACAGGGGATTTTT.

The chain has TRBV5-6 and TRBJ2-7; the match to TRBD2 covers 12 bases. In germline, CDR1 is SGHDT, CDR2 YYEEEE. This CDR3 has 16 amino acids. The V and J ends lost 4 bases and 3 bases, in that order; junction bases with no gene match: 8. CDR3 protein: CASSPFRTSGNYEQYF. The CDR3 DNA reads as TGTGCCAGCAGCCCCTTTAGGACTAGCGGGAACTACGAGCAGTACTTC.

V and J are TRBV29-1 and TRBJ1-4; D unresolved. CDR1 and CDR2 (germline): SQVTM, ANQGSEA. V dropped 3 bases and J dropped 10 bases, with 9 bases sitting between them. The CDR3 is 11 residues long. The CDR3 loop reads CSVEVPGKLFF. The CDR3, as DNA: TGCAGCGTTGAGGTACCGGGAAAACTGTTTTTT.

This chain uses TRBV5-1 with TRBJ1-1; D call uncertain. This CDR3 contains 14 residues. Germline V gene sequence: CDR1 SGHRS, CDR2 YFSETQ. V was pared by 0 bases and J by 1 base, with 7 bases between. CDR3 nucleotides: TGCGCCAGCAGCTTGGGTCACGGGAACACTGAAGCTTTCTTT. Translating it yields CASSLGHGNTEAFF. Together with reference TRBV5-1 and TRBJ1-1, the CDR3 gives the full variable domain: KAGVTQTPRYLIKTRGQQVTLSCSPISGHRSVSWYQQTPGQGLQFLFEYFSETQRNKGNFPGRFSGRQFSNSRSEMNVSTLELGDSALYLCASSLGHGNTEAFFGQGTRLTVV.

This chain connects TRBV5-1 to TRBJ2-7; the match to TRBD1 covers 9 bases. The germline V gene encodes CDR1 SGHRS and CDR2 YFSETQ. V lost 6 bases and J lost 2; bases outside the gene matches: 6. CDR3 length: 14 amino acids. The DNA of the CDR3 is TGCGCCAGCACCCAAGGGACAGGGACCTACGAGCAGTACTTC. Translated: CASTQGTGTYEQYF.

The chain links TRBV28 to TRBJ1-2, with a possible D match to TRBD1 (6 bases). Germline CDR1 reads MDHEN; CDR2 reads SYDVKM. The CDR3 is made up of 15 amino acids. Trimming left V 6 bases short and J 4 bases short, with 18 bases between. CDR3: CASSLTGQYLYGYTF. The CDR3 DNA is TGTGCCAGCAGCCTAACAGGACAGTACCTCTATGGCTACACCTTC.

This chain links TRBV4-2 with TRBJ2-7; 7 bases are shared with TRBD1. This CDR3 comprises 14 residues. Germline V gives CDR1 LGHNA, CDR2 YNFKEQ. With 1 base clipped from V and 3 bases from J, the junction kept 3 bases outside the gene matches. The CDR3, as DNA: TGTGCCAGCAGCCAAGGACAGGGATACTACGAGCAGTACTTC. It encodes CASSQGQGYYEQYF.

The chain uses TRBV27 and TRBJ2-7; 10 positions match TRBD2. The trim removed 2 bases at V and 5 bases at J, leaving 9 bases unmatched. The CDR3 is 16 amino acids. The V gene's germline CDR1 is MNHEY and CDR2 SMNVEV (reference sequence). The CDR3 is CASSLRASGSRHEQYF. In DNA form, the CDR3 reads TGTGCCAGCAGTTTAAGGGCTAGCGGGAGTAGGCACGAGCAGTACTTC.

The rearrangement uses TRBV18 and TRBJ2-7; maybe TRBD2 (5 bases). The ends were cut back, 3 bases at V and 6 bases at J, with 18 bases in the middle. Germline V gene lookup returns CDR1 KGHSH and CDR2 LQKENI. CDR3 length: 15 amino acids. The CDR3 loop reads CASSPQGRGVREQYF. The CDR3 DNA sequence: TGTGCCAGCTCACCCCAAGGACGGGGAGTTCGCGAGCAGTACTTC.